This record concerns one T cell receptor beta chain sequence. This entry is derived from a study of blood T cell repertoires in COVID-19. At the level of the study: COVID-19 samples from acute and convalescent phases originated in the United States, Italy and Spain. T cells, B-cell-depleted T cells, or PBMCs supplied cDNA or gDNA.

Under the authors' procedure: The authors estimated nucleated cell counts from reference gene primer amplification. Measured with immunoSEQ multiplex PCR; TCRdb has only the in-frame clones, and not every one. That table supplies the V and J calls and clone size; D and trimming were determined from the DNA. This sample has about 160,000 clones, with 87% found just once. Germline V gene lookup returns CDR1 LNHDA and CDR2 SQIVND (reference sequence). The V end lost 3 bases, the J end lost 0 bases, and 18 bases lay between the germline ends. The CDR3 extends over 18 amino acids. This TCR derives from a woman aged 55 to 70 with active or convalescent COVID-19. The chain couples TRBV19 to TRBJ1-5, with D perhaps TRBD1 (6 bases). Material: peripheral blood. The CDR3 loop is CASSIKSGGQPSNQPQHF. The CDR3 region has the DNA TGTGCCAGTAGTATTAAGTCGGGCGGACAGCCTAGCAATCAGCCCCAGCATTTT.